This T cell receptor beta chain stems from a study of T cell responses to AZD1222 COVID-19 vaccine. V lost 1 base and J lost 2, with 8 bases in between. The germline CDR1 and CDR2 sequences are SGHTA and FQGNSA. The CDR3 is made up of 14 amino acids. The study's findings and limits: All repertoire sampling was performed exclusively after the peak T cell response. Within unmutated variant regions lay the reported targets of nearly half of spike-specific TCRs. Clonal diversity may have been underestimated in mostly white British donors. The span of vaccine-associated CD4 TCRs extended across spike, with dominance at 160-218 and 743-854.

Remarks on this clone: The antigen is undetermined.

The method was immunoSEQ multiplex PCR; TCRdb's version includes in-frame clones alone and lacks a portion of them. The sample spans more than 110,000 clones; the ten largest clones claim 2% to 2.5%. The sample consisted of peripheral blood. The rearrangement links TRBV7-2 to TRBJ1-2; D is possibly TRBD1 (5 bases). The sequence was obtained from an adult in good health. The CDR3 DNA reads as TGTGCCAGCAGCTTAGATTCAGGGAACTATGGCTACACCTTC. Its translation is CASSLDSGNYGYTF. The variable domain in full, with the rest retrieved from reference TRBV7-2 and TRBJ1-2, is GAGVSQSPSNKVTEKGKDVELRCDPISGHTALYWYRQSLGQGLEFLIYFQGNSAPDKSGLPSDRFSAERTGGSVSTLTIQRTQQEDSAVYLCASSLDSGNYGYTFGSGTRLTVV.